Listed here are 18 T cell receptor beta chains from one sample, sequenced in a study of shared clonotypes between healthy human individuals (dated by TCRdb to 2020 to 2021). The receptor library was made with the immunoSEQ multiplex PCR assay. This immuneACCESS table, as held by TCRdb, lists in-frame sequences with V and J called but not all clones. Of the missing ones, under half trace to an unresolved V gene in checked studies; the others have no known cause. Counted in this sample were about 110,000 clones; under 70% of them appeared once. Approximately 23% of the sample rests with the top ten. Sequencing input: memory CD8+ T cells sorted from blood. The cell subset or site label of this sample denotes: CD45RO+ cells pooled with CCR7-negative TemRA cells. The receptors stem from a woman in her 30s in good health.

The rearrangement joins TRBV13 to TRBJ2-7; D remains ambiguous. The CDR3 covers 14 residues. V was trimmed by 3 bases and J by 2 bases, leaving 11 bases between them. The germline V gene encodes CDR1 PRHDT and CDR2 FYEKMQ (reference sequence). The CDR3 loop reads CASSLELAPYEQYF. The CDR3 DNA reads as TGTGCCAGCAGCTTGGAACTGGCTCCCTACGAGCAGTACTTC. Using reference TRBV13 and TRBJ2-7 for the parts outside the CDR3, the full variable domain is AAGVIQSPRHLIKEKRETATLKCYPIPRHDTVYWYQQGPGQDPQFLISFYEKMQSDKGSIPDRFSAQQFSDYHSELNMSSLELGDSALYFCASSLELAPYEQYFGPGTRLTVT.

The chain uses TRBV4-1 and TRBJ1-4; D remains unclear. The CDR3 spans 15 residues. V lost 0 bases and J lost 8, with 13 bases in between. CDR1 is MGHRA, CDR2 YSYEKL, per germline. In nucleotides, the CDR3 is TGCGCCAGCAGCCAAGATCACAGAATGGGAGAAAAACTGTTTTTT. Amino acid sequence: CASSQDHRMGEKLFF.

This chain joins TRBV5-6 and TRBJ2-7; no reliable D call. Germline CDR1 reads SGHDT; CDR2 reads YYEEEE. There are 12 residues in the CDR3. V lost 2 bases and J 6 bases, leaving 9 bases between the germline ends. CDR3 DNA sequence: TGTGCCAGCAGCTTTGTAGGTGGCGAGCAGTACTTC. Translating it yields CASSFVGGEQYF. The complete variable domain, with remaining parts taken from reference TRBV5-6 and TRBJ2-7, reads DAGVTQSPTHLIKTRGQQVTLRCSPKSGHDTVSWYQQALGQGPQFIFQYYEEEERQRGNFPDRFSGHQFPNYSSELNVNALLLGDSALYLCASSFVGGEQYFGPGTRLTVT.

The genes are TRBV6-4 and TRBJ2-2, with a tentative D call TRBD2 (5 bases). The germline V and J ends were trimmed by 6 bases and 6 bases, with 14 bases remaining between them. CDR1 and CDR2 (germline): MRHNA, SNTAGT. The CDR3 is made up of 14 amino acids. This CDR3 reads CASSLAGGSGELFF. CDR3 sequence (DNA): TGTGCCAGCAGCCTAGCAGGAGGTTCCGGGGAGCTGTTTTTT.

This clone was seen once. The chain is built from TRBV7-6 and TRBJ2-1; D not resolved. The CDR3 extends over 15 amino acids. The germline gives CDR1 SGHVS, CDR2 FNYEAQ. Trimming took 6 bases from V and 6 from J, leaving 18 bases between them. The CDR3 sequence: CASRPRGRGINEQFF. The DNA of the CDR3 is TGTGCCAGCAGACCGAGAGGTCGTGGGATCAATGAGCAGTTCTTC.

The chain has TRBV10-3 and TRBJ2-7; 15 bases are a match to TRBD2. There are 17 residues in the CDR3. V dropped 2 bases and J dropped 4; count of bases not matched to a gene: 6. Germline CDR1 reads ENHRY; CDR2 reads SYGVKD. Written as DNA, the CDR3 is TGTGCCATCAGTGAGGGACTAGCGGGAGGGCCTGGGTACGAGCAGTACTTC. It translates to CAISEGLAGGPGYEQYF.

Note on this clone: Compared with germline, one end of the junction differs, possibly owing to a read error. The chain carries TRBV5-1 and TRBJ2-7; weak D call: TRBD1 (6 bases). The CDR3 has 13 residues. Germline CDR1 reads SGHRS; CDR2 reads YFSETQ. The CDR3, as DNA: TGTGCCAGCAGCTTCCAGGGGCCCTACGAGCAGTACTTC. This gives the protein CASSFQGPYEQYF. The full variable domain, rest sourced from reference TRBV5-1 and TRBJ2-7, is KAGVTQTPRYLIKTRGQQVTLSCSPISGHRSVSWYQQTPGQGLQFLFEYFSETQRNKGNFPGRFSGRQFSNSRSEMNVSTLELGDSALYLCASSFQGPYEQYFGPGTRLTVT.

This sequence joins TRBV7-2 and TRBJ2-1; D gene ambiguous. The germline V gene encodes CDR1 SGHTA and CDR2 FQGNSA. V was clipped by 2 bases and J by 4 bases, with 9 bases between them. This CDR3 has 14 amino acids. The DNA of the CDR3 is TGTGCCAGCAGCTTAAGGCTGCATTACAATGAGCAGTTCTTC. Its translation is CASSLRLHYNEQFF.

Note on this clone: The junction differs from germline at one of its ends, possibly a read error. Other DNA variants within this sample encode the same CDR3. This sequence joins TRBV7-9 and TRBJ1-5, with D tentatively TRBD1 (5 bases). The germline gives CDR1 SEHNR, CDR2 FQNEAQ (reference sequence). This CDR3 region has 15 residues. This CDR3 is CASSQAGGNYQPQHF. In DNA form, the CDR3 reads TGCGCCAGCAGCCAAGCGGGGGGGAACTATCAGCCCCAGCATTTT.

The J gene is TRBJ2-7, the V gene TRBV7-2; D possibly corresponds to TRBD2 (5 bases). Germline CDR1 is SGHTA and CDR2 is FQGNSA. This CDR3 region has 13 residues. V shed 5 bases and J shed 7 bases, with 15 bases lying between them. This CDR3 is CASSPEVPGEQYF. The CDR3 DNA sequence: TGTGCCAGCAGCCCGGAGGTACCCGGGGAGCAGTACTTC.

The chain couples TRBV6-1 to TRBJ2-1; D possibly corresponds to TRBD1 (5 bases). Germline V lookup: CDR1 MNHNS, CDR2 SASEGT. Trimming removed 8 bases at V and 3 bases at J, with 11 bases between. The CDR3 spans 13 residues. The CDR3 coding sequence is TGTGCCAGCTGGCAGGGAAACTACAATGAGCAGTTCTTC. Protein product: CASWQGNYNEQFF.

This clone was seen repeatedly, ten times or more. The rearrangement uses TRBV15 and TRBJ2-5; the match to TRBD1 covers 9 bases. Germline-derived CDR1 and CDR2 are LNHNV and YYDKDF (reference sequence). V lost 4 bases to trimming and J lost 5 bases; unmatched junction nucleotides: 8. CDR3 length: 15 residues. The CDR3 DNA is TGTGCCACCAGCATCGACAGGGGGATCGGTGAGACCCAGTACTTC. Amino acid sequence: CATSIDRGIGETQYF.

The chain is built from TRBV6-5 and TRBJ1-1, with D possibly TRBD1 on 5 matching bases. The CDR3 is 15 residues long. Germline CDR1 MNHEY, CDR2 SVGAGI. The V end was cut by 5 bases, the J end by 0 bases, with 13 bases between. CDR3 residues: CASSPGQYMNTEAFF. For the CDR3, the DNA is TGTGCCAGCAGTCCTGGACAATACATGAACACTGAAGCTTTCTTT.

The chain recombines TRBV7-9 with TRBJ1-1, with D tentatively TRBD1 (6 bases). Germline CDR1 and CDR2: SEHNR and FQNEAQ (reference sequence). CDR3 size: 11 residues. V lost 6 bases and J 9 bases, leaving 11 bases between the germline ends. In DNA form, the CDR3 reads TGTGCCAGCAGGCTACAGGGTAAAGCTTTCTTT. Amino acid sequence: CASRLQGKAFF.

The CDR3 is CASSRLSGGLDEQFF. CDR3 in DNA: TGTGCCAGCAGCCGACTGAGCGGGGGGCTGGATGAGCAGTTCTTC. V is TRBV6-5 and J is TRBJ2-1; 9 nucleotides line up with TRBD2. Germline assignment: CDR1 MNHEY and CDR2 SVGAGI. V shed 6 bases, J shed 8 bases, and the junction held 11 bases outside the gene matches. This CDR3 region has 15 residues.

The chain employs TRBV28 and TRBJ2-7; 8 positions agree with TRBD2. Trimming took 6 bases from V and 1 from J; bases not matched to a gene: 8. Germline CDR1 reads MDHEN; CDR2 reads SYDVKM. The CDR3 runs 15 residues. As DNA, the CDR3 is TGTGCCAGCAGCCGGGGGGGAGGTACGTCCTACGAGCAGTACTTC. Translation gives CASSRGGGTSYEQYF.

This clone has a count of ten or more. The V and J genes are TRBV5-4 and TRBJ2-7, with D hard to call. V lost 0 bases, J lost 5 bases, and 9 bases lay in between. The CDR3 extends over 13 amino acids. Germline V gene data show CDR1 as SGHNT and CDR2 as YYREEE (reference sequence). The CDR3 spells CASSLERFHEQYF. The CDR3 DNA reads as TGTGCCAGCAGCTTGGAAAGATTCCACGAGCAGTACTTC.

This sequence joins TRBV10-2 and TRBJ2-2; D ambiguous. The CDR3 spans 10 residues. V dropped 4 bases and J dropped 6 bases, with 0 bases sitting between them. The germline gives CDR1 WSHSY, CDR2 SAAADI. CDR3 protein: CASSAGELFF. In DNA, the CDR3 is TGCGCCAGCAGTGCCGGGGAGCTGTTTTTT.